The 3 T cell receptor beta chains listed next were all sequenced from one sample in a study of Ad26.COV2.S vaccination and SARS-CoV-2 variants. Sequencing was performed with immunoSEQ multiplex PCR; in TCRdb, only in-frame clones are kept and a portion is missing. The repertoire has roughly 270,000 clones, around 87% of them found once; the top ten carry around 3.5%. Treatment reported: about 20 received Ad26.COV2.S at low or high dose, single or two shots; about 5 received placebo; per-sample allocation not given. Sampling occurred on day 63 after the first vaccine or placebo injection. The sample in question was peripheral blood, obtained in a trial of Ad26.COV2.S vaccine versus placebo. These receptors were collected from a person between 18 and 65 years old who received the Ad26.COV2.S COVID-19 vaccine or a placebo.

This chain uses TRBV7-9 with TRBJ2-7; 11 positions match TRBD2. Trimming removed 10 bases from V and 5 bases from J; junction bases left unmatched: 7. The CDR3 runs to 13 residues. Germline loops: CDR1 SEHNR, CDR2 FQNEAQ (reference sequence). CDR3 nucleotides: TGTGCCAACCCCCGACTAGCGGGACACGAGCAGTACTTC. It translates to CANPRLAGHEQYF.

V gene TRBV5-6 combines with J gene TRBJ2-1, with TRBD1 as a possible D gene (6 bases). The CDR3 extends over 15 amino acids. The V end lost 4 bases, the J end lost 4 bases, and 15 bases lay between the germline ends. Germline CDR1 is SGHDT and CDR2 is YYEEEE. The chain's CDR3 is CASSETGTPYNEQFF. CDR3 nucleotide sequence: TGTGCCAGCAGCGAAACCGGGACACCTTACAATGAGCAGTTCTTC.

The chain combines TRBV11-2 with TRBJ2-5; D not certain. CDR1 and CDR2 from the germline V gene are SGHAT and FQNNGV. V lost 5 bases and J lost 5, with 15 bases in between. The CDR3 sequence is 14 residues long. The CDR3 here is CASSTRLSAETQYF. CDR3 bases: TGTGCCAGCAGCACAAGACTCTCGGCGGAGACCCAGTACTTC.